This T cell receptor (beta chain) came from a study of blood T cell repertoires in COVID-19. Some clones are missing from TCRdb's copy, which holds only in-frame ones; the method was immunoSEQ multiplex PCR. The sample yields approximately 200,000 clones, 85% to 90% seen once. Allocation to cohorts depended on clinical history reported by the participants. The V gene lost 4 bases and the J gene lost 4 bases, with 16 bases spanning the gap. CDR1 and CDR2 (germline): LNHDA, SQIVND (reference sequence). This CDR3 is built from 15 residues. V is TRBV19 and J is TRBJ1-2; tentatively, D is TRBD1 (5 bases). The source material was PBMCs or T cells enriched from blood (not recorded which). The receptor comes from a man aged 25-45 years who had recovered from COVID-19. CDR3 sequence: CASSTDRDQIYGYTF. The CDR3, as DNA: TGTGCCAGTAGTACCGACAGAGACCAGATCTATGGCTACACCTTC.